The TCR beta chain under discussion was sequenced for a study of OX40 agonist ivuxolimab in advanced cancers. Overall study context: Patients received ivuxolimab, an agonistic anti-OX40 (CD134) antibody. The study enrolled dose-escalation patients with hepatocellular carcinoma, melanoma, renal cell or head and neck cancer. General study points: Expanded peripheral T-cell antigen specificity went undetermined. The study found that CD8+ T cells averaged more expanded clones than CD4+.

Germline loops: CDR1 GTSNPN, CDR2 SVGIG (reference sequence). The CDR3 extends over 13 amino acids. Trimming removed 2 bases from V and 3 bases from J; junction bases left unmatched: 4. This clone appeared a single time. Its antigen is unknown. The sample contains more than one DNA sequence encoding this CDR3. Libraries were prepared by immunoSEQ multiplex PCR; TCRdb keeps only in-frame clonotypes and omits some of them. The data hold about 46,000 clones, with around 90% observed a single time. The TCR comes from an adult with an advanced solid tumor such as melanoma, head and neck, liver or kidney cancer. The sequencing used CD4+ or CD8+ T cells sorted from blood, collected in a trial of the OX40 agonist ivuxolimab. This rearrangement joins TRBV30 to TRBJ2-7; 7 bases are shared with TRBD2. CDR3: CAWSRSGNYEQYF. DNA for the CDR3: TGTGCCTGGAGTCGAAGCGGGAACTACGAGCAGTACTTC.